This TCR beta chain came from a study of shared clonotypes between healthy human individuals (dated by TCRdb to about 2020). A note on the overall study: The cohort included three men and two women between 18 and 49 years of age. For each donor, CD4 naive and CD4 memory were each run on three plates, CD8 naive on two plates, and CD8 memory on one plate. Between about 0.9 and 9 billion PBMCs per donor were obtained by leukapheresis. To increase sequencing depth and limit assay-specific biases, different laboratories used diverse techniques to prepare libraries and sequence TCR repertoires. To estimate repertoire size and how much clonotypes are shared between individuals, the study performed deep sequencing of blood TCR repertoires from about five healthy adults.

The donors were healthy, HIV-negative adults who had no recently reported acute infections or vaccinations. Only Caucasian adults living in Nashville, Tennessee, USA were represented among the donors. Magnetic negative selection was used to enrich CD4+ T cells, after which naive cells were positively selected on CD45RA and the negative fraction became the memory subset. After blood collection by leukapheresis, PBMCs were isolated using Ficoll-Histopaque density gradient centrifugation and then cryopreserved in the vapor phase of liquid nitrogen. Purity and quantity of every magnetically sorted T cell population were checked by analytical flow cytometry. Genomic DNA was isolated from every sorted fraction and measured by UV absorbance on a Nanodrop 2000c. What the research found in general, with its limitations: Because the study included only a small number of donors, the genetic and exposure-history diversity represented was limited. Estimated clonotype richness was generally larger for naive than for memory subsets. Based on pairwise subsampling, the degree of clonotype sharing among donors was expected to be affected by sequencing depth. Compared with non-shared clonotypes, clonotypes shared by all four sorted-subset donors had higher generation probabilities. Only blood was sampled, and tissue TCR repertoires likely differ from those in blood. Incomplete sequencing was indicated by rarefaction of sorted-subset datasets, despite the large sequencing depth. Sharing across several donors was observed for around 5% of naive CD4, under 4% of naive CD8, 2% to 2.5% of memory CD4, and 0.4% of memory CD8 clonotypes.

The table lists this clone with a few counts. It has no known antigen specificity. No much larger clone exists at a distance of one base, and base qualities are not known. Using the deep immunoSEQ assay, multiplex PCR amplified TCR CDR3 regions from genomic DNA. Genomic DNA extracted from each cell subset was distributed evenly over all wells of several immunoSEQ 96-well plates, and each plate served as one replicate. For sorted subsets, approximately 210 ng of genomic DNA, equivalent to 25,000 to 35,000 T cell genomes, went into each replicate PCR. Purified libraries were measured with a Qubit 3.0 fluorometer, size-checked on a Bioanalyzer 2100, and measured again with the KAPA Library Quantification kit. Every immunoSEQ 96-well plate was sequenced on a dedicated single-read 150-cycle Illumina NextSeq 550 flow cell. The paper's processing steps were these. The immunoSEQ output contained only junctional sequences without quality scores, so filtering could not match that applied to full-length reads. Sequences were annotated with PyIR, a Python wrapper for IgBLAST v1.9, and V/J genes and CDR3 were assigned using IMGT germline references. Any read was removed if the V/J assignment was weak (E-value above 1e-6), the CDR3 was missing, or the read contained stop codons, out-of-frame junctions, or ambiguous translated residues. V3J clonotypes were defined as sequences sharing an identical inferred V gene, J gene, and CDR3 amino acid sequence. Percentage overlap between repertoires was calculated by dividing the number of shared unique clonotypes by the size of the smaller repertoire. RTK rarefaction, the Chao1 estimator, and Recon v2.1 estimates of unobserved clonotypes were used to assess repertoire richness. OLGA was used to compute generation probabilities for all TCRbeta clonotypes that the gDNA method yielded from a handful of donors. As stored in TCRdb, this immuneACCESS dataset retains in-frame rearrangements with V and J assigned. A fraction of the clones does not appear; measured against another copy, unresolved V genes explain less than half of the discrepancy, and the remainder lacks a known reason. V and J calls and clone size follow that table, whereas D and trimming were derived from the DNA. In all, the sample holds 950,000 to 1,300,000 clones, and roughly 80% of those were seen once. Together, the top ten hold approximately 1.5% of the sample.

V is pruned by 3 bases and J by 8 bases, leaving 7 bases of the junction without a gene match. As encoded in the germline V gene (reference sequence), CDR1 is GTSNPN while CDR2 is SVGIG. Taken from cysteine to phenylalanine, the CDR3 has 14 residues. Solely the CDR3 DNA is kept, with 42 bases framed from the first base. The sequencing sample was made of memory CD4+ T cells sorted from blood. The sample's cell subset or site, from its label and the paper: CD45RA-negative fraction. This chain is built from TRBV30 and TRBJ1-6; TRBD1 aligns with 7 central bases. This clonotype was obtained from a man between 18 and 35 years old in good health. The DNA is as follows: TGTGCCTGGAGACTGACAGGGCGGGATTCACCCCTCCACTTT. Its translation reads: CAWRLTGRDSPLHF.